These 18 T cell receptor beta chains share one sample of origin, sequenced in a study of blood T cell repertoires in COVID-19 (TCRdb year 2020). The method behind the library was the immunoSEQ multiplex PCR assay. The source is immuneACCESS, and TCRdb retained only in-frame sequences with V and J called. Part of the clones is not carried over; for the studies checked, unresolved V genes explain less than half of this, and the remainder is unexplained. The sample table lists more than 150,000 clones, around 87% of them with a count of one. The ten most abundant clones make up 2% to 3% of the sample. The specimen was peripheral blood. These receptors originate from a middle-aged man with active or convalescent COVID-19.

This chain joins TRBV29-1 and TRBJ2-5; 8 nucleotides line up with TRBD1. Germline V CDR1 and CDR2: SQVTM, ANQGSEA. V trimming: 6 bases; J trimming: 1 base; junction bases outside the gene matches: 4. The CDR3 has 13 residues. The CDR3 nucleotides are TGCAGCGTGGCGACAGGGGTCCAAGAGACCCAGTACTTC. It codes for CSVATGVQETQYF. Using reference TRBV29-1 and TRBJ2-5 for the parts outside the CDR3, the full variable domain is SAVISQKPSRDICQRGTSLTIQCQVDSQVTMMFWYRQQPGQSLTLIATANQGSEATYESGFVIDKFPISRPNLTFSTLTVSNMSPEDSSIYLCSVATGVQETQYFGPGTRLLVL.

This clone was seen a single time. This chain connects TRBV19 to TRBJ2-5; TRBD2 matches 13 bases. The CDR3 extends over 16 amino acids. V shed 3 bases, J shed 2 bases, and the junction held 3 bases outside the gene matches. Per germline, CDR1 LNHDA and CDR2 SQIVND (reference sequence). The CDR3 protein is CASSIMGLAGQETQYF. Here the CDR3 DNA reads TGTGCCAGTAGTATTATGGGACTAGCGGGGCAAGAGACCCAGTACTTC.

This sequence joins TRBV5-1 and TRBJ1-4, with TRBD1 matching over 9 bases. V shed 0 bases and J 4 bases; nucleotides not matched to a gene: 1. The germline CDR1 and CDR2 sequences are SGHRS and YFSETQ. The CDR3 is 15 amino acids. The CDR3 region is CASSLGQGDNEKLFF. In DNA, the CDR3 is TGCGCCAGCAGCTTGGGACAGGGGGATAATGAAAAACTGTTTTTT.

The CDR3 region is CASSYRAREVSEQYF. CDR3 DNA sequence: TGTGCCAGCAGTTACAGGGCCAGGGAGGTTAGCGAGCAGTACTTC. The chain has TRBV6-5 and TRBJ2-7; a possible D gene is TRBD2 (6 bases). The CDR3 has 15 residues. The germline gives CDR1 MNHEY, CDR2 SVGAGI. V was trimmed by 2 bases and J by 6 bases, leaving 17 bases between them.

This clone was observed once. The rearrangement links TRBV6-5 to TRBJ1-1; D possibly corresponds to TRBD1 (6 bases). This CDR3 is 15 amino acids long. CDR1 MNHEY and CDR2 SVGAGI come from the germline V gene. V was clipped by 1 base and J by 6 bases, with 15 bases between them. For the CDR3, the DNA is TGTGCCAGCAGTTACTTTATGGCGCCAGGGGCTGAAGCTTTCTTT. It specifies CASSYFMAPGAEAFF.

The chain combines TRBV6-5 with TRBJ1-3; 8 bases fit TRBD1. The V gene end was trimmed by 5 bases and the J gene end by 1 base; junction bases not matched to a gene: 4. This CDR3 contains 15 residues. CDR1 is MNHEY and CDR2 is SVGAGI in the germline V gene. CDR3 sequence reads: CASSRQGKSGNTIYF. The DNA for the CDR3 is TGTGCCAGCAGTCGACAGGGGAAATCTGGAAACACCATATATTTT.

V gene TRBV5-8 combines with J gene TRBJ1-2; 10 bases map to TRBD1. After removal of 0 bases from V and 6 bases from J, the junction contained 2 bases not matched to a gene. The CDR3 covers 14 residues. CDR1 and CDR2 from the germline V gene are SGHTS and YDEGEE. The CDR3 reads CASSLDDRGHGYTF. DNA of the CDR3: TGTGCCAGCAGCTTGGACGACAGGGGGCATGGCTACACCTTC.

This chain uses TRBV6-6 with TRBJ2-7; 7 nucleotides line up with TRBD1. V was clipped by 6 bases and J by 2 bases; unmatched bases: 10. Per the germline V gene, CDR1 is MNHNY and CDR2 is SVGAGI (reference sequence). CDR3 length: 15 amino acids. The CDR3: CASREFGTATYEQYF. The CDR3 DNA follows: TGTGCCAGCAGGGAATTCGGGACAGCTACCTACGAGCAGTACTTC.

Here the CDR3 DNA reads TGTGCCAGTAGTGCGGGGACTCTCCGGGTCGAGCAGTACTTC. Residues: CASSAGTLRVEQYF. V gene TRBV19 combines with J gene TRBJ2-7; D may be TRBD2 (6 bases). Germline lookup yields CDR1 LNHDA and CDR2 SQIVND (reference sequence). This CDR3 contains 14 residues. V lost 5 bases to trimming and J lost 6 bases, with 17 bases between them.

The chain carries TRBV28 and TRBJ2-7, with 7 bases that match TRBD1. V lost 3 bases, J lost 2 bases, and 4 bases stayed unmatched. This CDR3 is built from 14 residues. From germline, CDR1 is MDHEN and CDR2 SYDVKM. As DNA, the CDR3 is TGTGCCAGCAGTTTCAACAGGGGTCCCTACGAGCAGTACTTC. Translating it yields CASSFNRGPYEQYF.

V usage is TRBV7-9 and J usage is TRBJ2-7, with 9 bases lining up with TRBD1. The CDR3 is 15 amino acids. J gave up 6 bases and V 5 bases, and 11 bases lay outside the gene matches. Germline V gives CDR1 SEHNR, CDR2 FQNEAQ (reference sequence). The CDR3 loop reads CASSPRDRVGFEQYF. The CDR3 DNA is TGTGCCAGCAGCCCCCGGGACAGGGTGGGGTTCGAGCAGTACTTC. Full variable domain (remainder filled in from reference TRBV7-9 and TRBJ2-7): DTGVSQNPRHKITKRGQNVTFRCDPISEHNRLYWYRQTLGQGPEFLTYFQNEAQLEKSRLLSDRFSAERPKGSFSTLEIQRTEQGDSAMYLCASSPRDRVGFEQYFGPGTRLTVT.

The genes are TRBV21-1 and TRBJ2-7; TRBD1, the D gene given by the table, was not confirmed from the DNA. TRBV21-1 counts as a pseudogene. CDR3 length: 14 amino acids. The CDR3 DNA follows: TGTGCCAGCAGCTCCCGACAGCACTCCTACGAGCAGTACTTC. It yields the protein CASSSRQHSYEQYF.

This sequence joins TRBV29-1 and TRBJ2-7; 11 nucleotides align to TRBD1. The germline V gene encodes CDR1 SQVTM and CDR2 ANQGSEA. The CDR3 runs to 16 residues. Germline trimming cut 0 bases from V and 4 bases from J; bases unmatched to any gene: 8. CDR3 amino acids: CSVEDQGTGGMYEQYF. As DNA, the CDR3 is TGCAGCGTTGAAGATCAAGGGACAGGGGGGATGTACGAGCAGTACTTC.

V usage is TRBV27 and J usage is TRBJ1-1; 7 nucleotides line up with TRBD1. Losses at the gene ends were 3 bases for V and 0 bases for J; bases not matched to a gene: 1. Germline CDR1 reads MNHEY; CDR2 reads SMNVEV (reference sequence). The CDR3 is made up of 14 amino acids. The CDR3 DNA follows: TGTGCCAGCAGTTTGGACAGGCTGAACACTGAAGCTTTCTTT. This translates into CASSLDRLNTEAFF.

The rearrangement links TRBV30 to TRBJ1-2; 7 bases are a match to TRBD1. CDR1 and CDR2 from the germline V gene are GTSNPN and SVGIG (reference sequence). There are 12 residues in the CDR3. V trimming: 4 bases; J trimming: 2 bases; junction bases outside the gene matches: 1. The CDR3 coding sequence is TGTGCCTGGAACAGGGGAAACTATGGCTACACCTTC. This translates into CAWNRGNYGYTF. Supplemented by reference TRBV30 and TRBJ1-2, the full variable domain reads SQTIHQWPATLVQPVGSPLSLECTVEGTSNPNLYWYRQAAGRGLQLLFYSVGIGQISSEVPQNLSASRPQDRQFILSSKKLLLSDSGFYLCAWNRGNYGYTFGSGTRLTVV.

The chain employs TRBV6-5 and TRBJ2-3; 10 bases fit TRBD1. Germline lookup yields CDR1 MNHEY and CDR2 SVGAGI. The trim removed 6 bases at V and 2 bases at J, leaving 5 bases unmatched. CDR3 length: 15 residues. DNA of the CDR3: TGTGCCAGCAGCCTGGACAGGGGGAACACAGATACGCAGTATTTT. It translates to CASSLDRGNTDTQYF.

J is TRBJ1-3 and V is TRBV11-2; D call uncertain. Per the germline V gene, CDR1 is SGHAT and CDR2 is FQNNGV. V was shortened by 1 base and J by 0 bases, with 16 bases between the two germline ends. The CDR3 runs to 18 residues. CDR3 loop: CASSLGRITGSSGNTIYF. As DNA, the CDR3 is TGTGCCAGCAGCTTAGGGCGGATCACGGGGAGCTCTGGAAACACCATATATTTT.

V gene TRBV5-1 combines with J gene TRBJ2-3; 8 nucleotides match TRBD1. The CDR3 has 15 residues. With 4 bases clipped from V and 4 bases from J, the junction kept 8 bases outside the gene matches. CDR1 SGHRS and CDR2 YFSETQ come from the germline V gene. The CDR3 sequence is CASSPGQGVSDTQYF. In DNA, the CDR3 is TGCGCCAGCAGCCCAGGACAGGGAGTATCAGATACGCAGTATTTT.